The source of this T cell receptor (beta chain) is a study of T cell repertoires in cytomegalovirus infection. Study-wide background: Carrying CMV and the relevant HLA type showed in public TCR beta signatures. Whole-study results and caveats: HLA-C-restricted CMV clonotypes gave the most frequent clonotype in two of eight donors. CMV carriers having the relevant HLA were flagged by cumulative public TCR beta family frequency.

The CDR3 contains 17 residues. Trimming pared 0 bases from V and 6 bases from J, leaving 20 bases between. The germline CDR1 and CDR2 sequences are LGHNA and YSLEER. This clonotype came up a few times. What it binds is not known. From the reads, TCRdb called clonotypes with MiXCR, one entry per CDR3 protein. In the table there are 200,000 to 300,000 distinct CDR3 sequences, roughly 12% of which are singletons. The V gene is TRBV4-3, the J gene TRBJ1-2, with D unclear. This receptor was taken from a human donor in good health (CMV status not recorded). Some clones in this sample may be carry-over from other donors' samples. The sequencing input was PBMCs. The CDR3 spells CASSQDLSLIGLDGYTF. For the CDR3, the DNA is TGCGCCAGCAGCCAAGATCTGAGCTTGATCGGTCTAGATGGCTACACCTTC.